The 17 T cell receptor beta chains reported below all come from one sample, sequenced in a study of blood T cell repertoires in COVID-19. TCRdb keeps only in-frame clones here, not all; method: immunoSEQ multiplex PCR. The sample lists about 140,000 clones, 75% to 85% occurring once. Sequenced material: peripheral blood. The receptor source for this set is a woman aged 80 or over with acute or convalescent COVID-19.

The chain links TRBV19 to TRBJ2-4; TRBD1 is a possible D gene (5 bases). CDR1 is LNHDA and CDR2 is SQIVND in the germline V gene (reference sequence). Deletions cut 6 bases from V and 5 bases from J, with 17 bases between. This CDR3 is built from 15 residues. The CDR3 DNA follows: TGTGCCAGTAGAAAGGGCGCAGGGAATGAAAACATTCAGTACTTC. Translation gives CASRKGAGNENIQYF.

The CDR3 loop reads CASSDGLMSHNTEAFF. CDR3 nucleotide sequence: TGTGCCAGCAGTGACGGACTGATGTCCCATAACACTGAAGCTTTCTTT. The rearrangement links TRBV6-1 to TRBJ1-1, with unresolved D. V lost 3 bases, J lost 2 bases, and 16 bases lay in between. The germline gives CDR1 MNHNS, CDR2 SASEGT. The CDR3 runs 16 residues.

This chain uses TRBV7-9 with TRBJ2-4; D is possibly TRBD1 (5 bases). This CDR3 has 16 amino acids. With 5 bases removed from V and 0 bases from J, the gap between germline ends came to 14 bases. Germline assignment: CDR1 SEHNR and CDR2 FQNEAQ (reference sequence). The CDR3 loop reads CASSPSTGQAKNIQYF. CDR3 coding DNA: TGTGCCAGCAGCCCCAGTACAGGACAAGCCAAAAACATTCAGTACTTC. The complete variable domain, with remaining parts taken from reference TRBV7-9 and TRBJ2-4, reads DTGVSQNPRHKITKRGQNVTFRCDPISEHNRLYWYRQTLGQGPEFLTYFQNEAQLEKSRLLSDRFSAERPKGSFSTLEIQRTEQGDSAMYLCASSPSTGQAKNIQYFGAGTRLSVL.

The chain joins TRBV6-4 to TRBJ2-1; 9 bases align to TRBD1. There are 14 residues in the CDR3. Germline CDR1 is MRHNA and CDR2 is SNTAGT. Germline trimming cut 4 bases from V and 8 bases from J; bases unmatched to any gene: 6. The CDR3 nucleotides read TGTGCCAGCAGTGCCGACGGGACAGGGTATGAGCAGTTCTTC. Protein product: CASSADGTGYEQFF.

J is TRBJ1-3 and V is TRBV30; D unclear. Trimming pared 2 bases from V and 0 bases from J, leaving 14 bases between. The CDR3 loop spans 16 amino acids. CDR1 is GTSNPN, CDR2 SVGIG, per germline (reference sequence). CDR3 protein: CAWSLGSPGSGNTIYF. The CDR3 coding sequence is TGTGCCTGGAGTCTCGGGAGTCCAGGCTCTGGAAACACCATATATTTT.

The chain combines TRBV7-3 with TRBJ2-2; D gene uncertain. The CDR3 is 14 amino acids. The germline gives CDR1 SGHTA, CDR2 FQGTGA. The V end was cut by 4 bases, the J end by 0 bases, with 6 bases between. For the CDR3, the DNA is TGTGCCAGCAGCTACGGTTCGAACACCGGGGAGCTGTTTTTT. This encodes CASSYGSNTGELFF.

CDR3 nucleotides: TGTGCCAGCAGCTCTCGGACTAGCGGGGATGCAACAGATACGCAGTATTTT. Its protein product is CASSSRTSGDATDTQYF. The genes are TRBV3-1 (or the pseudogene TRBV3-2) and TRBJ2-3, with 12 bases matching TRBD2. In germline, CDR1 is LGHDT, CDR2 YNNKEL (reference sequence). With V trimmed by 5 bases and J by 3 bases, 9 bases remained unmatched. There are 17 residues in the CDR3.

This clone has a single count. The gene calls are TRBV7-9 and TRBJ2-7, with 10 bases lining up with TRBD1. Germline V gives CDR1 SEHNR, CDR2 FQNEAQ (reference sequence). V dropped 5 bases and J dropped 0; count of bases not matched to a gene: 4. The length of the CDR3 is 15 residues. The CDR3 bases are TGTGCCAGCAGCGAAGGACAGGGGGTCTCCTACGAGCAGTACTTC. Amino acid sequence: CASSEGQGVSYEQYF.

This chain uses TRBV5-4 with TRBJ2-1; TRBD2 matches at 7 bases. There are 14 residues in the CDR3. Germline loops: CDR1 SGHNT, CDR2 YYREEE (reference sequence). With V trimmed by 3 bases and J by 7 bases, 7 bases remained unmatched. The CDR3 spells CASSSMAGENEQFF. CDR3 sequence (DNA): TGTGCCAGCAGCTCCATGGCGGGAGAGAATGAGCAGTTCTTC.

The rearrangement links TRBV5-1 to TRBJ2-5; D not certain. Germline CDR1 reads SGHRS; CDR2 reads YFSETQ. The CDR3 length is 15 residues. V dropped 4 bases and J dropped 1 base, with 14 bases sitting between them. CDR3: CASSPEVGPQETQYF. The CDR3 DNA sequence: TGCGCCAGCAGCCCGGAAGTGGGCCCCCAAGAGACCCAGTACTTC.

The rearrangement links TRBV5-6 to TRBJ2-7; 7 nucleotides align to TRBD2. V lost 2 bases, J lost 8 bases, and 7 bases stayed unmatched. Germline CDR1 and CDR2: SGHDT and YYEEEE. This CDR3 is 13 amino acids long. The CDR3 bases are TGTGCCAGCAGCTTAACGCGGGAGAGTCAGCAGTACTTC. Encoded protein: CASSLTRESQQYF.

The chain combines TRBV10-3 with TRBJ2-1; no firm D call. Germline CDR1 and CDR2: ENHRY and SYGVKD. Trimming pared 7 bases from V and 0 bases from J, leaving 16 bases between. This CDR3 has 16 residues. The chain's CDR3 is CAITPSDKSSYNEQFF. The CDR3 DNA follows: TGTGCCATCACCCCCTCCGACAAGAGCTCCTACAATGAGCAGTTCTTC.

V and J are TRBV14 and TRBJ2-7; TRBD2 aligns across 8 bases. This CDR3 region has 19 residues. J lost 2 bases, V lost 1 base, and 16 bases had no gene match. CDR1 and CDR2 from the germline V gene are SGHDN and FVKESK. DNA of the CDR3: TGTGCCAGCAGCCAAGTGGGTAGCGGGACATCCTTCCCCGCCTACGAGCAGTACTTC. This codes for CASSQVGSGTSFPAYEQYF.

The chain joins TRBV12-3 or TRBV12-4 to TRBJ1-2; TRBD1 aligns across 8 bases. The V gene end was trimmed by 7 bases and the J gene end by 6 bases; junction bases not matched to a gene: 4. The CDR3 contains 12 residues. The CDR3 loop reads CASTRTGNGYTF. The CDR3 bases are TGTGCCAGCACCAGGACAGGGAATGGCTACACCTTC.

The chain has TRBV6-5 and TRBJ1-1; D is perhaps TRBD1 (6 bases). The germline V gene encodes CDR1 MNHEY and CDR2 SVGAGI. The V end was cut by 0 bases, the J end by 3 bases, with 14 bases between. The CDR3 loop spans 16 amino acids. CDR3 in amino acids: CASSYSRGRVDTEAFF. The DNA of the CDR3 is TGTGCCAGCAGTTACTCCAGGGGAAGGGTGGACACTGAAGCTTTCTTT.

V and J are TRBV2 and TRBJ2-3, with D possibly being TRBD1 (6 bases). The germline gives CDR1 SNHLY, CDR2 FYNNEI. V gave up 6 bases and J gave up 1 base, with 14 bases separating them. CDR3 length: 15 amino acids. The CDR3, as DNA: TGTGCCAGCAGCCAAGGGGGATGGGGCACAGATACGCAGTATTTT. It specifies CASSQGGWGTDTQYF.

CDR3 coding DNA: TGTGCCAGCAGTTTGGGGGGACCCTCCTACAATGAGCAGTTCTTC. It yields the protein CASSLGGPSYNEQFF. The V gene is TRBV27, the J gene TRBJ2-1; D is possibly TRBD2 (6 bases). The CDR3 length is 15 residues. V was trimmed by 3 bases and J by 0 bases, leaving 9 bases between them. The germline V gene encodes CDR1 MNHEY and CDR2 SMNVEV (reference sequence).